The next 21 T cell receptor beta chains were all read from a single sample in a study of patients and donors after allogeneic stem cell transplantation. MiXCR was run by TCRdb on the RT-PCR reads, yielding one entry per CDR3 protein. The sample has some 200,000 distinct CDR3 sequences; less than 45% are singletons. Material for sequencing was blood, either unsorted or a sorted T cell fraction (not recorded which). All receptors come from a human donor who was either an allogeneic HSCT recipient or a stem cell or donor lymphocyte infusion donor (not recorded which). It is not recorded whose cells these are; they may come from a transplant donor.

The gene calls are TRBV9 and TRBJ2-7; D unresolved. Germline V lookup: CDR1 SGDLS, CDR2 YYNGEE. CDR3 length: 13 amino acids. V lost 4 bases, J lost 0 bases, and 8 bases lay in between. The CDR3 bases are TGTGCCAGCAGCACCGAGAGCTCCTACGAGCAGTACTTC. Protein: CASSTESSYEQYF.

This clonotype has just one count. The chain carries TRBV28 and TRBJ2-5; D is ambiguous. The CDR3 is 13 amino acids. Trimming shortened V by 7 bases and J by 5 bases, and 14 bases separated the two germline ends. The germline V gene encodes CDR1 MDHEN and CDR2 SYDVKM. Here the CDR3 DNA reads TGTGCCAGCAACCCCCGACCGTCGGAGACCCAGTACTTC. It encodes CASNPRPSETQYF. Supplemented by reference TRBV28 and TRBJ2-5, the full variable domain reads DVKVTQSSRYLVKRTGEKVFLECVQDMDHENMFWYRQDPGLGLRLIYFSYDVKMKEKGDIPEGYSVSREKKERFSLILESASTNQTSMYLCASNPRPSETQYFGPGTRLLVL.

This chain links TRBV12-3 or TRBV12-4 with TRBJ1-1; D remains unclear. CDR3 length equals 17 residues. V was trimmed by 3 bases and J by 0 bases, leaving 17 bases between them. CDR3 sequence: CASSFQARTFMNTEAFF. The CDR3 DNA reads as TGTGCCAGCAGTTTCCAGGCCAGAACCTTCATGAACACTGAAGCTTTCTTT.

As for this clonotype: As the CDR3 is not closed by the conserved phenylalanine or tryptophan, this likely results from a read error. The V gene is TRBV12-3 or TRBV12-4, the J gene TRBJ2-7; 8 bases are shared with TRBD2. This CDR3 has 13 amino acids. Germline trimming cut 5 bases from V and 3 bases from J; bases unmatched to any gene: 3. CDR3 DNA: TGTGCCAGCAGTCCCGGGACTAGCTACGAGCAGTACTCC. Translating gives CASSPGTSYEQYS.

The chain employs TRBV4-2 and TRBJ1-2, with unresolved D. Germline V lookup: CDR1 LGHNA, CDR2 YNFKEQ. The length of the CDR3 is 15 residues. Trimming pared 0 bases from V and 3 bases from J, leaving 11 bases between. In DNA, the CDR3 is TGTGCCAGCAGCCAAGATGCGGCCTCCTACTATGGCTACACCTTC. It yields the protein CASSQDAASYYGYTF.

A few counts support this clonotype. The chain carries TRBV27 and TRBJ2-7; TRBD1 agrees at 7 bases. V lost 3 bases and J lost 5; bases outside the gene matches: 4. Germline assignment: CDR1 MNHEY and CDR2 SMNVEV (reference sequence). This CDR3 has 13 amino acids. The CDR3 reads CASSLGQWNEQYF. CDR3 sequence (DNA): TGTGCCAGCAGTTTGGGACAGTGGAACGAGCAGTACTTC.

This clonotype appeared a few times. This sequence joins TRBV2 and TRBJ2-1; D is undetermined. This CDR3 is built from 16 residues. With 8 bases removed from V and 0 bases from J, the gap between germline ends came to 17 bases. CDR1 SNHLY and CDR2 FYNNEI come from the germline V gene. The CDR3 loop is CASLTVDLSSYNEQFF. The CDR3 region has the DNA TGTGCCAGCCTGACCGTGGACCTAAGCTCCTACAATGAGCAGTTCTTC.

This clonotype appeared a few times. This chain links TRBV12-3 or TRBV12-4 with TRBJ1-2; 10 bases agree with TRBD1. With V trimmed by 6 bases and J by 5 bases, 6 bases remained unmatched. The CDR3 totals 14 residues. CDR3 loop: CASRPGQGSYGYTF. The CDR3 DNA reads TGTGCCAGCAGGCCGGGACAGGGGTCATATGGCTACACCTTC.

This rearrangement joins TRBV14 to TRBJ2-1; unclear D gene. Germline-derived CDR1 and CDR2 are SGHDN and FVKESK. The V and J ends lost 2 bases and 0 bases respectively, with 8 bases between them. This CDR3 is 15 amino acids long. As DNA, the CDR3 is TGTGCCAGCAGCCAATCACACCTCTCCTACAATGAGCAGTTCTTC. This translates into CASSQSHLSYNEQFF.

The chain has TRBV29-1 and TRBJ2-7; D is possibly TRBD1 (5 bases). V gave up 1 base and J gave up 2 bases, with 9 bases separating them. The germline CDR1 and CDR2 sequences are SQVTM and ANQGSEA. The CDR3 loop spans 13 amino acids. In DNA form, the CDR3 reads TGCAGCGTTGAAGGCGACAGAGCCTACGAGCAGTACTTC. Protein sequence: CSVEGDRAYEQYF.

J is TRBJ1-1 and V is TRBV12-3 or TRBV12-4; D remains unclear. The length of the CDR3 is 13 residues. Between the trimmed V and J ends, which lost 6 bases and 1 base, there was a span of 9 bases. The CDR3 is CASRLVGNTEAFF. As DNA, the CDR3 is TGTGCCAGCAGACTGGTAGGGAACACTGAAGCTTTCTTT.

The chain couples TRBV12-3 or TRBV12-4 to TRBJ1-3; no clear D. The V gene lost 1 base and the J gene lost 5 bases, with 0 bases spanning the gap. This CDR3 has 11 amino acids. This CDR3 is CASSLGNTIYF. The CDR3 DNA reads as TGTGCCAGCAGTTTAGGAAACACCATATATTTT.

The rearrangement uses TRBV7-2 and TRBJ2-5, with 9 bases fitting TRBD1. The CDR3 is 15 residues long. Germline loops: CDR1 SGHTA, CDR2 FQGNSA. The ends lost 1 base at V and 2 bases at J; junction bases unmatched: 2. CDR3 nucleotide sequence: TGTGCCAGCAGCTTAGGGGACAGGGATCAAGAGACCCAGTACTTC. Translated, it gives CASSLGDRDQETQYF.

V is TRBV9 and J is TRBJ1-2; D is perhaps TRBD1 (6 bases). In germline, CDR1 is SGDLS, CDR2 YYNGEE. The CDR3 spans 15 residues. V dropped 0 bases and J dropped 10 bases, with 19 bases sitting between them. This chain's CDR3 is CASSVARGAEINYTF. CDR3 nucleotides: TGTGCCAGCAGCGTAGCCCGGGGGGCAGAGATAAACTACACCTTC.

The rearrangement links TRBV25-1 to TRBJ1-1; tentative D call: TRBD1 (5 bases). This CDR3 comprises 13 residues. Trimming stripped 4 bases from V and 7 bases from J, with 13 bases between. Germline V CDR1 and CDR2: MGHDK, SYGVNS. The CDR3 is CASSAGSGFEAFF. The CDR3 coding sequence is TGTGCCAGCAGTGCAGGGTCTGGGTTTGAAGCTTTCTTT.

The chain uses TRBV29-1 and TRBJ1-1; possibly TRBD1 for D (6 bases). Germline CDR1 SQVTM, CDR2 ANQGSEA. The CDR3 length is 16 residues. V was cut by 0 bases and J by 1 base, with 15 bases left in between. The CDR3 reads CSVEDRGAPTNTEAFF. Here the CDR3 DNA reads TGCAGCGTTGAAGATAGGGGGGCTCCAACGAACACTGAAGCTTTCTTT.

The J gene is TRBJ1-1, the V gene TRBV24-1; TRBD1 agrees at 7 bases. This CDR3 has 18 amino acids. Germline V gene data show CDR1 as KGHDR and CDR2 as SFDVKD. Trimming at V came to 9 bases and at J to 0 bases, leaving 18 bases not matched to a gene. CDR3 residues: CATPQTGKEDGMNTEAFF. CDR3 DNA sequence: TGTGCCACCCCCCAGACAGGGAAAGAAGACGGGATGAACACTGAAGCTTTCTTT.

The V and J genes are TRBV20-1 and TRBJ1-2, with D maybe TRBD1 (5 bases). CDR3 length: 11 amino acids. Trimming stripped 7 bases from V and 4 bases from J, with 10 bases between. Germline V gene data show CDR1 as DFQATT and CDR2 as SNEGSKA (reference sequence). Here the CDR3 DNA reads TGCAGTGTACAAGGGACCTATGGCTACACCTTC. Residues: CSVQGTYGYTF.

This chain joins TRBV4-3 and TRBJ2-7, with D possibly being TRBD1 (6 bases). This CDR3 comprises 13 residues. Germline V gene lookup returns CDR1 LGHNA and CDR2 YSLEER. The germline V and J ends were trimmed by 0 bases and 8 bases, with 11 bases remaining between them. Here the CDR3 reads CASSQERGYQQYF. CDR3 nucleotide sequence: TGCGCCAGCAGCCAAGAAAGGGGGTACCAGCAGTACTTC.

As concerns this clonotype: Given the absence of the conserved phenylalanine or tryptophan at the CDR3 end, a read error is likely. V is TRBV20-1 and J is TRBJ2-3; D remains unclear. This CDR3 is 14 amino acids long. Germline V gives CDR1 DFQATT, CDR2 SNEGSKA (reference sequence). Trimming took off 0 bases at V and 0 bases at J, with 7 bases between the two ends. CDR3 nucleotide sequence: TGCAGTGCTAGAGATGACCGAAGCACAGATACGCAGTATTTG. Its protein product is CSARDDRSTDTQYL.

The genes are TRBV27 and TRBJ1-2; the D is unclear. This CDR3 has 16 residues. Germline CDR1 is MNHEY and CDR2 is SMNVEV (reference sequence). V was shortened by 0 bases and J by 3 bases, with 14 bases between the two germline ends. CDR3 sequence: CASSLSVRGFDYGYTF. The CDR3, as DNA: TGTGCCAGCAGTTTATCGGTTCGGGGTTTCGACTATGGCTACACCTTC.